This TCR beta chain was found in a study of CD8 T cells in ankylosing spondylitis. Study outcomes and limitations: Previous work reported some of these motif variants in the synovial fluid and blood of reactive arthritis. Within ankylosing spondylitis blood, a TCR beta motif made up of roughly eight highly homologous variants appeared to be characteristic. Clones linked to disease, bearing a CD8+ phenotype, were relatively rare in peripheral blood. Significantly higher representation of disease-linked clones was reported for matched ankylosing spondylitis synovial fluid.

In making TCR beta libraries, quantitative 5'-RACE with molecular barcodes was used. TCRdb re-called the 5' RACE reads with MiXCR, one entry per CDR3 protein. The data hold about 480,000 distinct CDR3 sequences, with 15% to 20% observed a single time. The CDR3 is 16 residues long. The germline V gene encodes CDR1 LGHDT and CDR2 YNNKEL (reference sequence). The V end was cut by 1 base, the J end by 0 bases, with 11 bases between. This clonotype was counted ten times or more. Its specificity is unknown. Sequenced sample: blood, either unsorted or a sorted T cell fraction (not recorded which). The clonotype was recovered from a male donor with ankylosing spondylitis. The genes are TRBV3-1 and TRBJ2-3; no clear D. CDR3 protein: CASSQGVRSSTDTQYF. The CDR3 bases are TGTGCCAGCAGCCAAGGAGTCAGGTCTAGCACAGATACGCAGTATTTT.